The T cell receptor beta chain described here comes from a study of regulatory T cells in long-lasting Graves disease. Study-wide results and limits: A greater number of public clonotypes (around 3,000) was shared by persistent patients than by new patients (about 990).

Time point reported: newly diagnosed GD, antithyroid drugs for less than 3 months. PBMCs provided the RNA from which the TCR library was made. CDR3-region Arm-PCR and iRepertoire HTBI primers produced the TCR beta libraries. TCRdb processed the multiplex PCR reads anew with MiXCR; each CDR3 protein has one entry. Of roughly 500,000 distinct CDR3 sequences detected, around 12% appear once; the ten largest clones hold approximately 9%. The CDR3 spans 14 residues. V lost 3 bases, J lost 7 bases, and 5 bases stayed unmatched. CDR1 KGHSH and CDR2 LQKENI come from the germline V gene. A note on this clonotype: What it binds is not known.

Another study also made use of these data, one on T cells in Graves' hyperthyroidism and ophthalmopathy. That study reports: Graves' hyperthyroidism qualified as stable when ophthalmopathy did not progress within 18 months. Blood shared most expanded thyroid clonotypes above 0.001.

The starting material was peripheral blood mononuclear cells (PBMCs), obtained at new diagnosis, from a patient treated with antithyroid drugs. The sequence was obtained from a woman in her twenties or thirties with Graves disease. The V and J genes are TRBV18 and TRBJ1-4, with 7 nucleotides matching TRBD1. This CDR3 reads CASSPGTDGEKLFF. As DNA, the CDR3 is TGTGCCAGCTCACCCGGGACAGACGGTGAAAAACTGTTTTTT.